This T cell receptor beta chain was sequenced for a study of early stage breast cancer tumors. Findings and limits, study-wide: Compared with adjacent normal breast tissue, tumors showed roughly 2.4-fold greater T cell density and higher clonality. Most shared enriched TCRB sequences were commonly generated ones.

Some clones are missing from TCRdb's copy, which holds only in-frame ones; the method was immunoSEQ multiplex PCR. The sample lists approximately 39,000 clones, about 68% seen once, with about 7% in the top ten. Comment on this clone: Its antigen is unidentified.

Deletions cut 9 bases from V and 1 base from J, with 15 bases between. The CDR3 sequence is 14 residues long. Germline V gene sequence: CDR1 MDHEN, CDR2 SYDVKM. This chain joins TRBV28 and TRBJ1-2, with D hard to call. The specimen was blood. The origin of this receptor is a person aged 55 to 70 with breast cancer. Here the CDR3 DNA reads TGTGCCAGTCATACTCGGGGTGGTAACTATGGCTACACCTTC. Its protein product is CASHTRGGNYGYTF.